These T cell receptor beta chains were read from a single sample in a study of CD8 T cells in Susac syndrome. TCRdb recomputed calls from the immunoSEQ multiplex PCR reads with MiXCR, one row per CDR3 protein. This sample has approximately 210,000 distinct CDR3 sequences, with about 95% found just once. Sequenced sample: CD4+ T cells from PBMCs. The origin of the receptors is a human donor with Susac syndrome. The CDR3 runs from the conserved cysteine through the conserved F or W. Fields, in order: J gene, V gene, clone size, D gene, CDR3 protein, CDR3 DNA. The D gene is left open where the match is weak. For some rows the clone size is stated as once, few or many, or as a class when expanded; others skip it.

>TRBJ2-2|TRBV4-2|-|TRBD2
CASSQDFRLAGSYTGELFF
TGTGCCAGCAGCCAAGATTTTCGACTAGCGGGTTCCTACACCGGGGAGCTGTTTTTT
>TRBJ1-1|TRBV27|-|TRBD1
CASSLIPGQPNTEAFF
TGTGCCAGCAGTTTAATCCCGGGACAGCCGAACACTGAAGCTTTCTTT
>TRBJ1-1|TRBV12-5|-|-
CASGLSDTEAFF
TGTGCTAGTGGTTTATCCGACACTGAAGCTTTCTTT
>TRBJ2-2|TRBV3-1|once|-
CASSQDLWPNTGELFF
TGTGCCAGCAGCCAAGATCTATGGCCCAACACCGGGGAGCTGTTTTTT
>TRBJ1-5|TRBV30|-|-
CAWSAWEGGNQPQHF
TGTGCCTGGAGTGCGTGGGAGGGTGGCAATCAGCCCCAGCATTTT
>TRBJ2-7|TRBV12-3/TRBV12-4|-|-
CASSRHPQGEQYF
TGTGCCAGCAGTCGTCATCCTCAAGGGGAGCAGTACTTC
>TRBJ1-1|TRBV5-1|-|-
CASSLVGSGNTEAFF
TGCGCCAGCAGCTTGGTCGGGTCGGGGAACACTGAAGCTTTCTTT
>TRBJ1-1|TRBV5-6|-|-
CASSLGHRSNTEAFF
TGTGCCAGCAGCTTGGGTCACAGAAGCAACACTGAAGCTTTCTTT
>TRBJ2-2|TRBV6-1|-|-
CASSPPRGTGAGELFF
TGTGCCAGCAGTCCTCCCCGAGGGACGGGGGCCGGGGAGCTGTTTTTT
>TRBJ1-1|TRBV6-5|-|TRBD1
CASRGTGKNTEAFF
TGTGCCAGCAGAGGGACAGGCAAGAACACTGAAGCTTTCTTT
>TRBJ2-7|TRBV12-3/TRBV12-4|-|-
CASRTTDIPYEQYF
TGTGCCAGCAGAACGACAGATATCCCCTACGAGCAGTACTTC
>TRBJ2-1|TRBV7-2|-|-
CASSYGTAGYNEQFF
TGTGCCAGCAGTTACGGGACCGCGGGGTACAATGAGCAGTTCTTC
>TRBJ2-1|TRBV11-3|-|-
CASSPGTATYNEQFF
TGTGCCAGCAGCCCCGGGACTGCTACCTACAATGAGCAGTTCTTC
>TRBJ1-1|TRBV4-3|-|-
CASSERPGGDPGLPEAFF
TGCGCCAGCAGCGAGCGTCCCGGGGGGGACCCTGGGCTCCCTGAAGCTTTCTTT
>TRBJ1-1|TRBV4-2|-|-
CASSQESRAGFTEAFF
TGTGCCAGCAGCCAAGAGTCCAGGGCGGGGTTCACTGAAGCTTTCTTT
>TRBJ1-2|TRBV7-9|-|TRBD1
CASSHGQGGYGYTF
TGTGCCAGCAGTCACGGACAGGGGGGCTATGGCTACACCTTC
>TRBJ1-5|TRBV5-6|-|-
CASSLGSVISGGPQHF
TGTGCCAGCAGCTTGGGCTCGGTGATCTCGGGGGGGCCCCAGCATTTT
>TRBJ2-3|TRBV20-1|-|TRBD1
CSARDQGRGRPDTQYF
TGCAGTGCTAGAGATCAGGGTAGGGGGCGGCCAGATACGCAGTATTTT
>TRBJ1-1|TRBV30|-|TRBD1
CAWVSRDRVNTEAFF
TGTGCCTGGGTGAGCCGGGACAGGGTAAACACTGAAGCTTTCTTT
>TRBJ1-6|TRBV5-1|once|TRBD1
CASSLTAGGNSPLHF
TGCGCCAGCAGCCTCACAGCAGGGGGTAATTCACCCCTCCACTTT
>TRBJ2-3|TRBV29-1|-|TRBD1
CSAGDRDRDTQYF
TGCAGCGCTGGGGACAGGGATAGGGATACGCAGTATTTT
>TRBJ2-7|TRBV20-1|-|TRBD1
CSSRLSTGPGYEQYF
TGCAGTTCCCGTCTCTCGACAGGGCCTGGCTACGAGCAGTACTTC
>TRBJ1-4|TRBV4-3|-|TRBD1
CASSQGHDRGHEKLFF
TGCGCCAGCAGCCAAGGTCATGACAGGGGGCATGAAAAACTGTTTTTT
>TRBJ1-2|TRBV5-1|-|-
CASSLEGAEGDGYTF
TGCGCCAGCAGCTTGGAAGGGGCGGAGGGAGATGGCTACACCTTC
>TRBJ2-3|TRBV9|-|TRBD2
CASSVVGVAGADTQYF
TGTGCCAGCAGCGTAGTCGGAGTAGCGGGGGCGGATACGCAGTATTTT
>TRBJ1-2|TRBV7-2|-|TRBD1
CASSPATGDYGYTF
TGTGCCAGCAGCCCAGCCACAGGGGACTATGGCTACACCTTC